The rows below give T cell receptor beta chains drawn from one sample of a study of T-cell reconstitution after alpha-beta-depleted transplantation in children. TCRdb called the PCR reads again in MiXCR, with one record for every CDR3 protein. The sample has a few hundred thousand distinct CDR3 sequences, around 13% seen once; the top ten hold approximately 5.4%. This material consisted of PBMCs from the stem cell graft donor, taken from the stem cell graft. The receptors shown here come from a human donor who donated a stem cell graft to a child with combined immunodeficiency. The CDR3 runs from the conserved cysteine through the conserved F or W. The order of the fields is clone size, V gene, CDR3 length, D gene, J gene, CDR3 protein, CDR3 DNA. D genes are given only for firm matches. Some rows mark clone size as missing; the rest say once, few, many or name a class of expanded clone.

>NA|TRBV20-1|16|TRBD1|TRBJ2-1
CCASPGPDRELNEQFF
TGCTGCGCTAGCCCGGGGCCCGACAGGGAACTCAATGAGCAGTTCTTC
>NA|TRBV9|14|NA|TRBJ2-5
CASSVQGLGETQYF
TGTGCCAGCAGCGTACAGGGGTTGGGGGAGACCCAGTACTTC
>many|TRBV5-1|13|TRBD2|TRBJ2-1
CASSSGRGNEQFF
TGCGCCAGCAGCTCGGGGAGGGGAAATGAGCAGTTCTTC
>few|TRBV30|14|NA|TRBJ2-1
CAWNDGEQYNEQFF
TGTGCCTGGAATGACGGGGAACAGTACAATGAGCAGTTCTTC
>NA|TRBV7-9|17|NA|TRBJ2-6
CASSLAGRGVRANVLTF
TGTGCCAGCAGCTTAGCGGGCAGGGGGGTACGGGCCAACGTCCTGACTTTC
>many|TRBV7-9|15|NA|TRBJ2-5
CASNQPGHGQETQYF
TGTGCCAGCAACCAACCGGGACACGGGCAAGAGACCCAGTACTTC
>many|TRBV20-1|12|NA|TRBJ1-6
CSASSGLSPLHF
TGCAGTGCTAGCTCGGGATTATCACCCCTCCACTTT
>many|TRBV12-3/TRBV12-4|11|NA|TRBJ2-3
CASSSADTQYF
TGTGCCAGCAGCTCCGCAGATACGCAGTATTTT
>few|TRBV12-3/TRBV12-4|12|NA|TRBJ1-6
CASSPDNSPLHF
TGTGCCAGCAGTCCAGATAATTCACCCCTCCACTTT
>NA|TRBV5-5|14|TRBD1|TRBJ2-7
CASSLGQGAVEQYF
TGTGCCAGCAGCTTGGGACAGGGGGCAGTCGAGCAGTACTTC
>NA|TRBV2|13|NA|TRBJ2-7
CASSEAGVHEQYF
TGTGCCAGCAGTGAAGCAGGGGTGCACGAGCAGTACTTC
>once|TRBV9|16|TRBD2|TRBJ2-7
CASSRGTSGSWYEQYF
TGTGCCAGCAGCCGAGGGACTAGCGGGAGTTGGTACGAGCAGTACTTC
>few|TRBV9|10|NA|TRBJ1-1
CASGFPEAFF
TGTGCCAGCGGATTCCCTGAAGCTTTCTTT
>NA|TRBV19|16|NA|TRBJ2-1
CASSQAQGGAYNEQFF
TGTGCCAGTAGCCAAGCTCAGGGGGGGGCCTACAATGAGCAGTTCTTC
>many|TRBV21-1|15|NA|TRBJ2-1
CASSKGTSGNNEQFF
TGTGCCAGCAGCAAAGGGACTAGCGGCAACAATGAGCAGTTCTTC
>few|TRBV11-2|14|NA|TRBJ2-1
CASSLVGLAQRSFF
TGTGCCAGCAGCTTAGTCGGGTTAGCCCAACGATCGTTCTTC
>NA|TRBV30|13|NA|TRBJ2-3
CAGARASTDTQYF
TGTGCCGGCGCCCGAGCTAGCACAGATACGCAGTATTTT
>few|TRBV15|15|TRBD1|TRBJ2-7
CATSSNRGRGYEQYF
TGTGCCACCAGCTCAAACAGGGGGCGCGGTTACGAGCAGTACTTC
>few|TRBV9|18|TRBD1|TRBJ2-2
CASSSTQGAYLNTGELFF
TGTGCCAGCAGCTCGACGCAGGGGGCCTATCTGAACACCGGGGAGCTGTTTTTT
>NA|TRBV20-1|14|TRBD1|TRBJ2-3
CSGRGQGASDTQYF
TGCAGTGGGCGGGGACAGGGGGCTTCAGATACGCAGTATTTT
>many|TRBV10-3|14|TRBD1|TRBJ2-7
CAISETGQGYEQYF
TGTGCCATCAGTGAGACGGGACAGGGATACGAGCAGTACTTC
>NA|TRBV5-1|15|TRBD2|TRBJ2-3
CASSLDGGTSEAQYF
TGCGCCAGCAGCTTGGACGGGGGGACTAGTGAAGCGCAGTATTTT